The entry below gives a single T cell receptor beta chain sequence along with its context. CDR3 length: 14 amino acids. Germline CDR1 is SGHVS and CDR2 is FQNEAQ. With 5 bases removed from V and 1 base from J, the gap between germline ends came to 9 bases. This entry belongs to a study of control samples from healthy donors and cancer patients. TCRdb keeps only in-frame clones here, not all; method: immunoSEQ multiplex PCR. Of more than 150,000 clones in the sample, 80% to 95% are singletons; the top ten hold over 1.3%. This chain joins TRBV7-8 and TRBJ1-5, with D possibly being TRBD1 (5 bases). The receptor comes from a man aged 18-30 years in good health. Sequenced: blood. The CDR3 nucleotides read TGTGCCAGCAGCCACGGGGGAAGCAATCAGCCCCAGCATTTT. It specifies CASSHGGSNQPQHF.